This TCR beta chain emerged from a study of CD8 T cells in Susac syndrome. V shed 9 bases, J shed 4 bases, and the junction held 8 bases outside the gene matches. The CDR3 sequence is 14 residues long. Germline CDR1 and CDR2: LGHNT and FRNRAP. FACS enriched CD8+ TEMRA cells, while bulk CD8+ and CD4+ were negatively isolated. RNA, at roughly 0.45 to 1 ug, was reverse transcribed with random hexamers. The authors amplified TCR beta CDR3 across 54 Vbeta and 13 Jbeta using immunoSEQ multiplex PCR. One entry per CDR3 protein results from TCRdb running MiXCR on the immunoSEQ multiplex PCR reads. The repertoire holds some 240,000 distinct CDR3 sequences, with 90% to 96% as singletons.

This receptor was obtained from a human donor with Susac syndrome. The chain couples TRBV12-5 to TRBJ2-1; 8 bases match TRBD1. The sequencing sample was made of CD4+ T cells from PBMCs. The CDR3 is CASGKTGAYNEQFF. CDR3 sequence (DNA): TGTGCTAGCGGTAAGACAGGGGCATACAATGAGCAGTTCTTC. The variable domain in full, with the rest retrieved from reference TRBV12-5 and TRBJ2-1, is DARVTQTPRHKVTEMGQEVTMRCQPILGHNTVFWYRQTMMQGLELLAYFRNRAPLDDSGMPKDRFSAEMPDATLATLKIQPSEPRDSAVYFCASGKTGAYNEQFFGPGTRLTVL.